Sequencing of this TCR beta chain was carried out in a study of OX40 agonist ivuxolimab in advanced cancers. Study-level background: Patients achieving partial responses numbered three: one hepatocellular carcinoma case and two cutaneous melanoma cases.

Produced via immunoSEQ multiplex PCR; TCRdb's table is partial and in-frame only. The sample shows 70,000 to 85,000 clones, around 87% of them seen only once. Germline-derived CDR1 and CDR2 are SEHNR and FQNEAQ (reference sequence). V was trimmed by 4 bases and J by 4 bases, leaving 8 bases between them. CDR3 size: 13 residues. The sequence derives from an adult with an advanced solid tumor such as melanoma, head and neck, liver or kidney cancer. The gene calls are TRBV7-9 and TRBJ1-5; TRBD1 might be the D (6 bases). The input for sequencing was CD4+ or CD8+ T cells sorted from blood, taken in a trial of the OX40 agonist ivuxolimab. CDR3 loop: CASSSQGNQPQHF. CDR3 DNA: TGTGCCAGCAGCTCACAGGGTAATCAGCCCCAGCATTTT.